Below, one TCR beta chain is given with its context. The record originates from a study of control samples from healthy donors and cancer patients. V was clipped by 10 bases and J by 2 bases, with 9 bases between them. The CDR3 runs 11 residues. Germline loops: CDR1 LNHDA, CDR2 SQIVND (reference sequence). Only in-frame clones appear in the TCRdb table, and some are missing; sequencing was by immunoSEQ multiplex PCR. The table has about 95,000 clones, approximately 90% seen once. The chain carries TRBV19 and TRBJ2-7, with D possibly matching TRBD1 (6 bases). The clonotype comes from a woman aged 25 to 39 in good health. Input material: blood. The CDR3 DNA sequence: TGTGCCACGCGGACAGCCTACGAGCAGTACTTC. It encodes CATRTAYEQYF.